A single sample is the source of the 29 T cell receptor beta chains below, sequenced in a study of human T cells and chemical hapten exposure. Each CDR3 protein is one row after TCRdb ran MiXCR on the RACE reads. Of just under 350,000 distinct CDR3 sequences in the sample, around 7% are singletons; the top ten hold approximately 8%. Specified time point: patch test 1, 2 weeks after DPC sensitization. Treatment described: therapeutic diphenylcyclopropenone sensitization with weekly scalp DPC. The material was whole blood, obtained in connection with sensitization to the hapten diphenylcyclopropenone (DPC). Source of these receptors: a woman under 30 with alopecia areata. Some clones in this sample may be carry-over from other donors' samples.

A few counts support this clonotype. This chain connects TRBV6-2 or TRBV6-3 to TRBJ1-5; no clear D gene. Germline V gene data show CDR1 as MNHEY and CDR2 as SVGEGT. The CDR3 covers 14 residues. Trimming left V 6 bases short and J 0 bases short, with 9 bases between. The CDR3 DNA follows: TGTGCCAGCAGCTCCCTACATAGCAATCAGCCCCAGCATTTT. This gives the protein CASSSLHSNQPQHF.

This clonotype was counted at least ten times. The rearrangement uses TRBV6-1 and TRBJ1-5; a weak D match, TRBD1 (6 bases). CDR3 length: 13 residues. Germline-derived CDR1 and CDR2 are MNHNS and SASEGT. Deletions cut 8 bases from V and 6 bases from J, with 14 bases between. CDR3 amino acids: CASLLVGGQPQHF. The DNA of the CDR3 is TGTGCCAGCCTGCTGGTAGGGGGTCAGCCCCAGCATTTT.

The rearrangement links TRBV24-1 to TRBJ1-1; D is undetermined. Looked up from germline, CDR1 is KGHDR and CDR2 is SFDVKD. V shed 0 bases and J shed 2 bases, with 9 bases lying between them. The CDR3 loop spans 15 amino acids. The CDR3 DNA is TGTGCCACCAGTGATTTGTTCGACTTAAACACTGAAGCTTTCTTT. Its translation: CATSDLFDLNTEAFF.

This clonotype showed up many times. This chain uses TRBV6-6 with TRBJ2-2; D is ambiguous. Per the germline V gene, CDR1 is MNHNY and CDR2 is SVGAGI (reference sequence). The ends were cut back, 7 bases at V and 7 bases at J, with 19 bases in the middle. The CDR3 is 15 amino acids. The CDR3 reads CASTLSQGGVGELFF. The DNA for the CDR3 is TGTGCCAGCACCTTGTCCCAAGGTGGGGTCGGGGAGCTGTTTTTT.

On this clonotype: Just one base apart from a much larger clone, this may be a read error. The chain joins TRBV2 to TRBJ2-5; 8 nucleotides align to TRBD2. With 3 bases clipped from V and 3 bases from J, the junction kept 6 bases outside the gene matches. The length of the CDR3 is 15 residues. Germline assignment: CDR1 SNHLY and CDR2 FYNNEI. The DNA for the CDR3 is TGTGCCAGCAGTGAGGTAGCGGGGTTAGAAGAGACCCAGTACTTC. Its translation is CASSEVAGLEETQYF.

This clonotype was recorded a few times. V and J are TRBV2 and TRBJ1-6; TRBD1 agrees at 8 bases. Germline V lookup: CDR1 SNHLY, CDR2 FYNNEI. V lost 4 bases, J lost 9 bases, and 8 bases stayed unmatched. The CDR3 sequence is 15 residues long. Here the CDR3 DNA reads TGTGCCAGCAGTGTCTTGCGACAGGGGAGTTCACCCCTCCACTTT. This encodes CASSVLRQGSSPLHF. The variable domain in full, completed from reference TRBV2 and TRBJ1-6, reads EPEVTQTPSHQVTQMGQEVILRCVPISNHLYFYWYRQILGQKVEFLVSFYNNEISEKSEIFDDQFSVERPDGSNFTLKIRSTKLEDSAMYFCASSVLRQGSSPLHFGNGTRLTVT.

The sample holds a few counts of this clonotype. The chain uses TRBV6-5 and TRBJ2-7; TRBD2 is a possible D gene (5 bases). The CDR3 consists of 12 residues. The V and J ends lost 5 bases and 7 bases respectively, with 12 bases between them. Germline V CDR1 and CDR2: MNHEY, SVGAGI. DNA of the CDR3: TGTGCCAGCAGTCGGACGGGGTTAGAGCAGTACTTC. It is translated as CASSRTGLEQYF.

This clonotype was seen a few times. The V call is TRBV20-1, the J call TRBJ2-7; 8 bases align to TRBD2. The CDR3 length is 13 residues. Looked up from germline, CDR1 is DFQATT and CDR2 is SNEGSKA (reference sequence). The CDR3 DNA follows: TGCAGGGGACTTCGCGGGGGGATCGACGAGCAGTACTTC. Translating it yields CRGLRGGIDEQYF.

This clonotype has ten or more counts. This rearrangement joins TRBV12-3 or TRBV12-4 to TRBJ1-2, with 7 nucleotides matching TRBD1. V gave up 5 bases and J gave up 7 bases; unmatched junction bases: 10. This CDR3 has 14 residues. CDR3 region: CASSVSLQGVGYTF. In nucleotides, the CDR3 is TGTGCCAGCAGTGTATCTCTTCAGGGGGTTGGCTACACCTTC.

This clonotype was seen only a few times. The chain joins TRBV15 to TRBJ2-3; D assignment may be TRBD1 or TRBD2 (6 bases each). Germline loops: CDR1 LNHNV, CDR2 YYDKDF (reference sequence). CDR3 length equals 16 residues. V was trimmed by 4 bases and J by 2 bases, leaving 16 bases between them. This CDR3 reads CATSKGRGGPTDTQYF. DNA for the CDR3: TGTGCCACCAGCAAAGGCCGTGGGGGGCCCACAGATACGCAGTATTTT.

This clonotype was counted between two and nine times. The CDR3 nucleotides are TGTGCCAGCAGTGCTAGCGGGGTAGGCACAGATACGCAGTATTTT. Protein product: CASSASGVGTDTQYF. The rearrangement joins TRBV2 to TRBJ2-3; 9 bases fit TRBD2. With 4 bases clipped from V and 1 base from J, the junction kept 3 bases outside the gene matches. The CDR3 runs 15 residues. The germline CDR1 and CDR2 sequences are SNHLY and FYNNEI.

V gene TRBV20-1 combines with J gene TRBJ2-3; the match to TRBD2 covers 8 bases. The CDR3 runs to 19 residues. V lost 0 bases and J lost 5; bases outside the gene matches: 19. In germline, CDR1 is DFQATT, CDR2 SNEGSKA (reference sequence). CDR3 nucleotides: TGCAGTGCTAGAGAGGGGGGCAGCGGGGGCCGAACTACGGGAGATACGCAGTATTTT. Translating it yields CSAREGGSGGRTTGDTQYF.

Only a few counts were recorded for this clonotype. The chain uses TRBV6-2 or TRBV6-3 and TRBJ2-1; weak D call: TRBD1 (6 bases). CDR3 size: 11 residues. V was clipped by 6 bases and J by 10 bases, with 10 bases between them. Germline CDR1 MNHEY, CDR2 SVGEGT. The CDR3 DNA reads as TGTGCCAGCAGAGGGGGAGTGGAGCAGTTCTTC. This encodes CASRGGVEQFF.

This clonotype occurred many times. This rearrangement joins TRBV9 to TRBJ2-1; TRBD2 agrees at 14 bases. The V segment lost 3 bases and the J segment 9 bases; nucleotides outside the gene matches: 8. CDR1 and CDR2 from the germline V gene are SGDLS and YYNGEE. The CDR3 spans 16 residues. CDR3 protein: CASSGRTSGGQVEQFF. In DNA form, the CDR3 reads TGTGCCAGCAGCGGACGGACTAGCGGGGGGCAGGTTGAGCAGTTCTTC.

This clonotype was counted many times. The rearrangement links TRBV20-1 to TRBJ2-3, with 9 bases matching TRBD1. Germline V gene data show CDR1 as DFQATT and CDR2 as SNEGSKA (reference sequence). Trimming at V came to 0 bases and at J to 4 bases, leaving 14 bases not matched to a gene. This CDR3 has 18 amino acids. This chain's CDR3 is CSARDSVFGTGLADTQYF. Written as DNA, the CDR3 is TGCAGTGCTAGAGATTCTGTCTTTGGGACAGGGCTTGCAGATACGCAGTATTTT.

The genes are TRBV6-5 and TRBJ1-6; D possibly corresponds to TRBD1 (5 bases). The CDR3 contains 14 residues. CDR1 is MNHEY and CDR2 is SVGAGI in the germline V gene. V dropped 6 bases and J dropped 10 bases, with 16 bases sitting between them. In DNA form, the CDR3 reads TGTGCCAGCAGCCAAGCATGGGGCAACTCACCCCTCCACTTT. Protein product: CASSQAWGNSPLHF.

This clonotype was detected ten times or more. The V and J genes are TRBV20-1 and TRBJ2-3; TRBD1 matches 8 bases. The CDR3 consists of 14 residues. Per germline, CDR1 DFQATT and CDR2 SNEGSKA (reference sequence). Trimming at V came to 5 bases and at J to 3 bases, leaving 7 bases not matched to a gene. The chain's CDR3 is CSAPRQGATDTQYF. The CDR3 DNA reads as TGCAGTGCTCCTCGGCAGGGGGCAACAGATACGCAGTATTTT.

The chain combines TRBV5-1 with TRBJ2-3, with TRBD1 identical over 7 bases. Germline assignment: CDR1 SGHRS and CDR2 YFSETQ. CDR3 length: 15 amino acids. The trim removed 4 bases at V and 0 bases at J, leaving 5 bases unmatched. This CDR3 is CASSGGQTSTDTQYF. The CDR3, as DNA: TGCGCCAGCAGCGGGGGACAGACTAGCACAGATACGCAGTATTTT.

This clonotype has more than one count but fewer than ten. The DNA of the CDR3 is TGCAGTGCTTCTCCATTGGACAGGGGGAGATATGGCTACACCTTC. Its translation: CSASPLDRGRYGYTF. The chain carries TRBV20-1 and TRBJ1-2; 10 bases map to TRBD1. The CDR3 spans 15 residues. J lost 5 bases, V lost 5 bases, and 11 bases had no gene match. The germline gives CDR1 DFQATT, CDR2 SNEGSKA (reference sequence).

This clonotype has at least ten counts. This sequence joins TRBV25-1 and TRBJ2-7, with 8 bases fitting TRBD1. Germline V CDR1 and CDR2: MGHDK, SYGVNS. The CDR3 has 15 amino acids. With 4 bases clipped from V and 5 bases from J, the junction kept 10 bases outside the gene matches. The CDR3: CASSASDRAYNEQYF. The CDR3 DNA reads as TGTGCCAGCAGTGCCTCGGACAGGGCATACAACGAGCAGTACTTC.

This clonotype was seen ten or more times. V usage is TRBV20-1 and J usage is TRBJ2-3; 8 positions match TRBD2. From germline, CDR1 is DFQATT and CDR2 SNEGSKA (reference sequence). The CDR3 totals 18 residues. Trimming cost V 6 bases and J 0 bases; bases outside gene matches: 17. The chain's CDR3 is CSAPLLAGLSSSTDTQYF. In DNA, the CDR3 is TGCAGTGCCCCCCTTTTAGCGGGGCTATCTTCTAGCACAGATACGCAGTATTTT.

This clonotype has only a few counts. The CDR3 here is CASSSLGGYQETQYF. The CDR3 DNA sequence: TGTGCCAGCAGCTCACTGGGGGGGTACCAAGAGACCCAGTACTTC. The J gene is TRBJ2-5, the V gene TRBV5-6, with 7 bases identical to TRBD2. Germline CDR1 is SGHDT and CDR2 is YYEEEE. CDR3 length: 15 residues. V dropped 3 bases and J dropped 0; count of bases not matched to a gene: 5.

The chain recombines TRBV5-1 with TRBJ2-1; 8 bases fit TRBD1. J gave up 8 bases and V 0 bases, and 4 bases lay outside the gene matches. The CDR3 has 14 amino acids. The germline V gene has CDR1 SGHRS and CDR2 YFSETQ. DNA of the CDR3: TGCGCCAGCAGCTTGGCGGACAGGGCCGATGAGCAGTTCTTC. This encodes CASSLADRADEQFF.

This chain links TRBV9 with TRBJ1-3; D possibly corresponds to TRBD1 (6 bases). Looked up from germline, CDR1 is SGDLS and CDR2 is YYNGEE. The CDR3 spans 15 residues. V gave up 2 bases and J gave up 3 bases, with 12 bases separating them. The CDR3 sequence: CASSVQDSGGNTIYF. Here the CDR3 DNA reads TGTGCCAGCAGCGTCCAGGACAGCGGTGGAAACACCATATATTTT.

There are a few counts of this clonotype. The rearrangement joins TRBV6-2 or TRBV6-3 to TRBJ2-3, with 15 nucleotides matching TRBD2. The V and J ends lost 8 bases and 4 bases, in that order; junction bases with no gene match: 1. The CDR3 length is 14 residues. Germline V lookup: CDR1 MNHEY, CDR2 SVGEGT. The CDR3 region is CASGTSGGPDTQYF. CDR3 sequence (DNA): TGTGCCAGCGGGACTAGCGGGGGGCCAGATACGCAGTATTTT.

The V gene is TRBV6-5, the J gene TRBJ1-2; 9 bases map to TRBD1. J was trimmed by 1 base and V by 6 bases; bases with no gene match: 6. CDR3 size: 15 residues. CDR1 is MNHEY and CDR2 is SVGAGI in the germline V gene. CDR3 nucleotide sequence: TGTGCCAGCAGCCGGGACAGGGATGTTAACTATGGCTACACCTTC. It encodes CASSRDRDVNYGYTF.

This clonotype turned up a few times. This rearrangement joins TRBV2 to TRBJ2-1; the match to TRBD2 covers 12 bases. The CDR3 consists of 15 residues. Germline V gives CDR1 SNHLY, CDR2 FYNNEI. V trimming: 8 bases; J trimming: 8 bases; junction bases outside the gene matches: 10. CDR3 protein: CASGVDRLAGDEQFF. The DNA for the CDR3 is TGTGCCAGCGGGGTCGATAGACTAGCGGGGGATGAGCAGTTCTTC.

This clonotype has at least ten counts. The chain couples TRBV5-1 to TRBJ2-5; a weak D match, TRBD1 (6 bases). Trimming took 4 bases from V and 2 from J, leaving 15 bases between them. This CDR3 has 15 amino acids. The germline CDR1 and CDR2 sequences are SGHRS and YFSETQ. The CDR3 protein is CASSPTGRGQETQYF. The CDR3 region has the DNA TGCGCCAGCAGCCCGACAGGCAGGGGACAAGAGACCCAGTACTTC. Combining the CDR3 with reference TRBV5-1 and TRBJ2-5 gives the whole variable domain KAGVTQTPRYLIKTRGQQVTLSCSPISGHRSVSWYQQTPGQGLQFLFEYFSETQRNKGNFPGRFSGRQFSNSRSEMNVSTLELGDSALYLCASSPTGRGQETQYFGPGTRLLVL.

The table lists this clonotype with a few counts. The genes are TRBV7-6 and TRBJ2-5; TRBD2 matches 15 bases. With 4 bases clipped from V and 4 bases from J, the junction kept 7 bases outside the gene matches. This CDR3 spans 17 amino acids. The V gene's germline CDR1 is SGHVS and CDR2 FNYEAQ. The CDR3 loop reads CASSSRTSGGAGETQYF. CDR3 sequence (DNA): TGTGCCAGCAGCTCAAGGACTAGCGGGGGGGCCGGAGAGACCCAGTACTTC.